The T cell receptor (beta chain) described here comes from a study of CD4+ T cells in melanoma (dated by TCRdb to between 2022 and 2023). Context from the whole study: The study examined neoantigen-specific CD4+ T cells in human melanoma. Findings and caveats that apply to the study as a whole: Diverse differentiation states were reported to be shown by neoantigen-specific CD4+ T cells in melanoma. The report described a correlation between neoantigen-specific CD4+ T cells and the function of CD8+ T cells, macrophages and B cells.

Libraries were built with the immunoSEQ multiplex PCR assay. The source is immuneACCESS, and TCRdb retained only in-frame sequences with V and J called. Part of the clones is not carried over; for the studies checked, unresolved V genes explain less than half of this, and the remainder is unexplained. Here the sample has roughly 21,000 clones; roughly 73% occur a single time. Together, the top ten hold about 9.6% of the sample. About this clone: It has no known antigen specificity. No quality values exist for individual bases; no much larger clone is one base distant.

The donors were people with melanoma. The germline V gene supplies CDR1 SGHRS and CDR2 YFSETQ. V and J lose 0 bases and 4 bases, and a span of 11 bases separates them. Including the terminal cysteine and phenylalanine, the CDR3 comprises 15 residues. CDR3 DNA only is kept here, 45 bases in frame from base 1. The receptor's source is a human donor with melanoma. The V gene is TRBV5-1 and the J gene is TRBJ1-5, with a tentative D gene TRBD1 over 6 matching bases. The sequenced DNA is TGCGCCAGCAGCTTGGCCGGACAGCGTAATCAGCCCCAGCATTTT. Translated, it reads CASSLAGQRNQPQHF.